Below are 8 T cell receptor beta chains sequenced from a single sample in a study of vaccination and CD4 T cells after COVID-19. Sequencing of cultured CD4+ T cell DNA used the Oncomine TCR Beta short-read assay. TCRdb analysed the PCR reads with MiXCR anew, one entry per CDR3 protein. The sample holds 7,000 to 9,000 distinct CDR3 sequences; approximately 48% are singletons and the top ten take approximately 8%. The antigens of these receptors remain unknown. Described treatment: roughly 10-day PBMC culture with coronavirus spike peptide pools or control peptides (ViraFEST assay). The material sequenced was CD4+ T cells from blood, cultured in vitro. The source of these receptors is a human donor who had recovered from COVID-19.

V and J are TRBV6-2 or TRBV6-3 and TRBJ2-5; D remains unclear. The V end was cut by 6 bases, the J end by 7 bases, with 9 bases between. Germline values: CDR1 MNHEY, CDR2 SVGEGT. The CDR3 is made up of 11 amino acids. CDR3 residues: CASRGYLTQYF. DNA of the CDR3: TGTGCCAGCAGAGGGTACCTGACCCAGTACTTC.

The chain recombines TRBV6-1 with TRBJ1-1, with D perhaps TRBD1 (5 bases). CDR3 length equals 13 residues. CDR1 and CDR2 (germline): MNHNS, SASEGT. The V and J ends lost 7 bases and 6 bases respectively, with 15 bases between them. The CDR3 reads CASNPQGPSEAFF. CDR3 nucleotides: TGTGCCAGCAACCCCCAGGGCCCCTCTGAAGCTTTCTTT.

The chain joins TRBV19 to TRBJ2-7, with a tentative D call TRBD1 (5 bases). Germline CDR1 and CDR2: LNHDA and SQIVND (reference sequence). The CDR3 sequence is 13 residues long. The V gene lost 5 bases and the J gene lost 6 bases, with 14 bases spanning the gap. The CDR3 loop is CASSAQVYSEQYF. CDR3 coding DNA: TGTGCCAGTAGTGCACAGGTATACTCCGAGCAGTACTTC.

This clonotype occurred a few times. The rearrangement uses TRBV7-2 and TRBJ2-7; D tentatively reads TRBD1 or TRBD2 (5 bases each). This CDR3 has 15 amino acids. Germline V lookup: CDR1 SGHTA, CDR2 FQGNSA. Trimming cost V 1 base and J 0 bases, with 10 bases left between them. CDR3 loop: CASSLGGVTSYEQYF. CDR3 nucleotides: TGTGCCAGCAGCTTAGGAGGGGTCACCTCCTACGAGCAGTACTTC.

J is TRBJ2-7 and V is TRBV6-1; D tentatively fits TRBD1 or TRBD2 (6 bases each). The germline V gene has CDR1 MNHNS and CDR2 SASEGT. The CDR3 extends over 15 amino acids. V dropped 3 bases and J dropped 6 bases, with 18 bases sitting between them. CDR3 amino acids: CASSDPGGQGREQYF. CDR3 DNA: TGTGCCAGCAGTGACCCCGGGGGCCAGGGTCGCGAGCAGTACTTC.

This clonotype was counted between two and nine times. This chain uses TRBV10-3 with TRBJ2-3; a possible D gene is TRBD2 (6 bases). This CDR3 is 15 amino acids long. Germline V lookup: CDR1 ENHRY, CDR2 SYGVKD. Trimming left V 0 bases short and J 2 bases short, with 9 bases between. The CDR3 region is CAISESTSSTDTQYF. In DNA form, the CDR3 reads TGTGCCATCAGTGAGTCTACTAGCTCCACAGATACGCAGTATTTT.

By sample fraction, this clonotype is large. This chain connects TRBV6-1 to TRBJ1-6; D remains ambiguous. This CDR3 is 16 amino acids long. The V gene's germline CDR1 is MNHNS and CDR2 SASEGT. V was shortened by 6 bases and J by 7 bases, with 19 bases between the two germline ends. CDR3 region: CASSSGWNSLNSPLHF. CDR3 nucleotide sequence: TGTGCCAGCAGCTCCGGATGGAACTCCCTAAATTCACCCCTCCACTTT.

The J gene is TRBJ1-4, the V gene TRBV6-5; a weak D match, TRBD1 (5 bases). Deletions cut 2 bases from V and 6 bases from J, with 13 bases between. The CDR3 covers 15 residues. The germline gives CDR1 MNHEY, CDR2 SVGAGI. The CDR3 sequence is CASSYGATMDEKLFF. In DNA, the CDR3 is TGTGCCAGCAGTTACGGGGCAACGATGGATGAAAAACTGTTTTTT.